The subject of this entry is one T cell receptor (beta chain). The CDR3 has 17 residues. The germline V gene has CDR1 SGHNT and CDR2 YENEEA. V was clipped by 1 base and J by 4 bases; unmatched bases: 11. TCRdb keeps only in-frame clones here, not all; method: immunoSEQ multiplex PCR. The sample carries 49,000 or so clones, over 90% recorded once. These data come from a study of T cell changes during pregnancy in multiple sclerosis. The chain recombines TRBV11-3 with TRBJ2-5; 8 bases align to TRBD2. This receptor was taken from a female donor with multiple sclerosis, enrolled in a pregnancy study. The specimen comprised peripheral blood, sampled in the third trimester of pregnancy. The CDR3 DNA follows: TGTGCCAGCAGCTTAGTGCTAGCGGGTAAGAGGAGAGAGACCCAGTACTTC. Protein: CASSLVLAGKRRETQYF.